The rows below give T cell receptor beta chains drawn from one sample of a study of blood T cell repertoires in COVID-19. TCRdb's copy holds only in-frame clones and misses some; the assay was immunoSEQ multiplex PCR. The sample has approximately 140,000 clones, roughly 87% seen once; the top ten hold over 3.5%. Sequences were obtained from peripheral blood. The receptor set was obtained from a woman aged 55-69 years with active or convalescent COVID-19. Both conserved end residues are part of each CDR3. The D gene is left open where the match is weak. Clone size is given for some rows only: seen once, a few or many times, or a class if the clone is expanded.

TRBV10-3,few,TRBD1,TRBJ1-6,TGTGCCACGACAGGGCTCAATTCACCCCTCCACTTT,CATTGLNSPLHF
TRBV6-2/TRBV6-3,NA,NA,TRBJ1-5,TGTGCCAGCAGTGAGAACAATCAGCCCCAGCATTTT,CASSENNQPQHF
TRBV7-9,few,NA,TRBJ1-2,TGTGCCAGCAGCTTAGGGAGGGATCAGGGTGACTATGGCTACACCTTC,CASSLGRDQGDYGYTF
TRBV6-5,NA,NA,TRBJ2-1,TGTGCCAGCAGTTACTCTTCCGCAGGGGCATACAATGAGCAGTTCTTC,CASSYSSAGAYNEQFF
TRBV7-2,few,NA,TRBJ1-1,TGTGCCAGCAGCTTAGATCAGATTACCTTGAACACTGAAGCTTTCTTT,CASSLDQITLNTEAFF
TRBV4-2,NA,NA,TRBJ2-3,TGTGCCAGCAGCCCAGCCACGGCGGGGTTCACAGATACGCAGTATTTT,CASSPATAGFTDTQYF
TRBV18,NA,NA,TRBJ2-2,TGTGCCAGCTCACCAAGGGGAACCGGGGAGCTGTTTTTT,CASSPRGTGELFF
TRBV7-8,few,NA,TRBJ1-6,TGTGCCAGCAGGGGGCAGACCTATAATTCACCCCTCCACTTT,CASRGQTYNSPLHF
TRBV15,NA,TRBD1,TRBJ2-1,TGTGCCACCAGCGCCCGGGACAGGCTCTACAATGAGCAGTTCTTC,CATSARDRLYNEQFF
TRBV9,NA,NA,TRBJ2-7,TGTGCCAGCAGCGCGGCCGGGGGGCGCTACGAGCAGTACTTC,CASSAAGGRYEQYF
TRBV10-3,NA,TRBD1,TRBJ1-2,TGTGCCATATTACAGGGGGCTGACTATGGCTACACCTTC,CAILQGADYGYTF
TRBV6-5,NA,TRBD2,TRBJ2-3,TGTGCCAGCACCCTGGGACTAGCAAGTGATACGCAGTATTTT,CASTLGLASDTQYF
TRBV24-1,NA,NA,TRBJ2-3,TGTGCCACCAGTGAAGCGGGTGGAACGCAGTATTTT,CATSEAGGTQYF
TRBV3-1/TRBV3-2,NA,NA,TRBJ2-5,TGTGCCAGCAGCACTGGGTGGGGCGGGAAGACCCAGTACTTC,CASSTGWGGKTQYF
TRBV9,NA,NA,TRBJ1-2,TGTGCCAGCAGCCTCGGTGAGCGGGGCTACACCTTC,CASSLGERGYTF
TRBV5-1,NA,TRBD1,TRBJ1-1,TGCGCCAGCAGATCCGCAAAAACAGGGGGCAACACTGAAGCTTTCTTT,CASRSAKTGGNTEAFF
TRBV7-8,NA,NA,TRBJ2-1,TGTGCCAGCAGCCATCAGGAATGGGAGCAGTTCTTC,CASSHQEWEQFF
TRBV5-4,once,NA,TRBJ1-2,TGTGCCAGCAGCCCCAGGGAGGGAAACTATGGCTACACCTTC,CASSPREGNYGYTF